A selection of T cell receptor beta chains follows, all from one sample in a study of shared T cell receptors in the human thymus. Clones were sequenced by immunoSEQ multiplex PCR, and TCRdb holds only the in-frame ones, with some missing. Counted here are approximately 490,000 clones, around 78% occurring once; the ten biggest clones make up more than 0.01%. This sample also belongs to another study, concerning human thymus T cells.

Specimen: thymocytes. These receptor sequences come from a boy less than two years old with a congenital heart defect. The CDR3 runs from the conserved cysteine through the conserved F or W. The D gene is left open where the match is weak. Clone size is shown for a subset of rows, as once, few, many or a class of expanded clone.

j_gene,d_gene,v_gene,abundance,CDR3aa,CDR3nt
TRBJ1-4,-,TRBV4-3,once,CASSQVGVLGEKLFF,TGCGCCAGCAGCCAAGTAGGAGTGTTGGGTGAAAAACTGTTTTTT
TRBJ1-1,-,TRBV5-1,few,CASSPGHGNTEAFF,TGCGCCAGCAGCCCTGGTCACGGTAACACTGAAGCTTTCTTT
TRBJ2-3,TRBD2,TRBV4-2,-,CASSQEGPGTSGQGLTDTQYF,TGTGCCAGCAGCCAAGAGGGCCCCGGGACTAGCGGCCAAGGCCTCACAGATACGCAGTATTTT
TRBJ2-3,TRBD1,TRBV28,-,CASTPRDRGGTDTQYF,TGTGCCAGCACCCCACGGGACAGGGGAGGCACAGATACGCAGTATTTT
TRBJ1-3,TRBD1,TRBV10-1,-,CASSQGGRRNTIYF,TGCGCCAGCAGCCAAGGGGGCCGAAGAAACACCATATATTTT
TRBJ2-3,-,TRBV10-3,-,CATATRSADTQYF,TGTGCCACCGCGACTAGATCCGCAGATACGCAGTATTTT
TRBJ2-7,TRBD2,TRBV30,-,CAWGSSGGTSYEQYF,TGTGCCTGGGGGTCTAGCGGAGGAACCTCCTACGAGCAGTACTTC
TRBJ1-2,-,TRBV27,once,CASRPLGGGWAYGYTF,TGTGCCAGCAGGCCCCTGGGAGGGGGGTGGGCCTATGGCTACACCTTC
TRBJ2-1,TRBD2,TRBV5-8,few,CASSLVLAEANEQFF,TGTGCCAGCAGCTTGGTACTAGCGGAGGCCAATGAGCAGTTCTTC
TRBJ2-3,TRBD2,TRBV5-4,once,CASPPPAGRGDTQYF,TGTGCCAGCCCTCCGCCTGCGGGGAGGGGAGATACGCAGTATTTT
TRBJ2-7,TRBD2,TRBV9,-,CASSVGTSGGTGEQYF,TGTGCCAGCAGCGTAGGGACTAGCGGGGGGACGGGTGAGCAGTACTTC
TRBJ2-7,TRBD1,TRBV4-2,once,CASSQEGGQGYEQYF,TGTGCCAGCAGCCAAGAGGGTGGACAGGGTTACGAGCAGTACTTC
TRBJ2-7,-,TRBV18,-,CASSPDSRIREQYF,TGTGCCAGCTCACCGGATTCTAGGATTCGCGAGCAGTACTTC
TRBJ2-1,TRBD2,TRBV29-1,-,CSVVGGIPYNEQFF,TGCAGCGTGGTGGGGGGGATTCCCTACAATGAGCAGTTCTTC
TRBJ2-1,TRBD2,TRBV5-1,-,CASSLGAGLASNDEQFF,TGCGCCAGCAGCTTGGGGGCAGGACTAGCTTCGAACGATGAGCAGTTCTTC
TRBJ2-3,TRBD2,TRBV7-9,once,CASSPLLAGAEDTQYF,TGTGCCAGCAGCCCCCTACTAGCGGGTGCCGAGGATACGCAGTATTTT
TRBJ2-1,TRBD2,TRBV30,few,CACLSGRDYNEQFF,TGTGCCTGCCTCAGCGGGAGGGACTACAATGAGCAGTTCTTC
TRBJ2-7,-,TRBV7-6,-,CASSLEVGGHEQYF,TGTGCCAGCAGCTTAGAGGTGGGAGGCCACGAGCAGTACTTC
TRBJ2-7,-,TRBV6-4,-,CASSDSLDREIYEQYF,TGTGCCAGCAGTGACTCGCTGGACCGGGAAATCTACGAGCAGTACTTC
TRBJ2-1,TRBD2,TRBV6-5,-,CASSLSGRINEQFF,TGTGCCAGCAGCCTCAGCGGGAGGATAAATGAGCAGTTCTTC
TRBJ2-7,-,TRBV7-9,-,CAIPRKRDQQYF,TGTGCCATCCCACGAAAGCGCGACCAGCAGTACTTC
TRBJ2-7,-,TRBV15,once,CATSAVLAEQYF,TGTGCCACCAGCGCAGTCTTGGCCGAGCAGTACTTC
TRBJ2-7,-,TRBV27,-,CASSLGAEHYEQYF,TGTGCCAGCAGTTTAGGGGCGGAACACTACGAGCAGTACTTC
TRBJ1-1,-,TRBV27,-,CASSFSGGGAFF,TGTGCCAGCAGTTTTTCCGGTGGTGGAGCTTTCTTT
TRBJ2-1,TRBD2,TRBV5-4,-,CASSNPGLAGVGEQFF,TGTGCCAGCAGCAACCCCGGACTAGCGGGAGTTGGTGAGCAGTTCTTC
TRBJ2-3,TRBD1,TRBV10-1,-,CASSPGQAPDTQYF,TGCGCCAGCAGTCCCGGACAGGCGCCAGATACGCAGTATTTT
TRBJ1-4,-,TRBV4-2,-,CASSQAGLLATNEKLFF,TGTGCCAGCAGCCAAGCTGGACTACTTGCAACTAATGAAAAACTGTTTTTT
TRBJ2-7,-,TRBV5-5,-,CASSLAVRGSFYEQYF,TGTGCCAGCAGCTTGGCCGTAAGGGGAAGCTTCTACGAGCAGTACTTC
TRBJ2-2,-,TRBV5-1,-,CASNRARGPLNTGELFF,TGCGCCAGCAACCGAGCCAGGGGACCCTTGAACACCGGGGAGCTGTTTTTT
TRBJ2-7,TRBD1,TRBV4-3,-,CASSHHWDRGDLEQYF,TGCGCCAGCAGCCACCATTGGGACAGGGGGGATCTCGAGCAGTACTTC
TRBJ2-5,-,TRBV9,-,CASSVATTLKVETQYF,TGTGCCAGCAGCGTAGCTACGACTTTAAAGGTTGAGACCCAGTACTTC
TRBJ2-2,TRBD2,TRBV7-8,-,CASSLDTSGSGELFF,TGTGCCAGCAGCTTAGACACTAGCGGGAGCGGGGAGCTGTTTTTT
TRBJ2-3,TRBD1,TRBV29-1,-,CSVQDRGGNTDTQYF,TGCAGCGTTCAGGACAGGGGCGGTAACACAGATACGCAGTATTTT
TRBJ2-3,TRBD2,TRBV5-4,-,CASSLKREGTDTQYF,TGTGCCAGCAGCTTGAAGCGGGAAGGTACAGATACGCAGTATTTT
TRBJ1-3,-,TRBV5-8,-,CASSLFPIPSPRQANTIYF,TGTGCCAGCAGCTTGTTCCCAATTCCTAGCCCTAGACAGGCGAACACCATATATTTT
TRBJ2-7,-,TRBV19,-,CASSIAAGNSYEQYF,TGTGCCAGTAGTATTGCGGCGGGCAACTCCTACGAGCAGTACTTC
TRBJ1-2,-,TRBV19,-,CASSPRNYGYTF,TGTGCCAGTAGTCCCCGGAACTATGGCTACACCTTC
TRBJ2-2,-,TRBV11-3,-,CASSLDKSDQGDAGELFF,TGTGCCAGCAGCTTAGATAAAAGTGATCAGGGTGATGCCGGGGAGCTGTTTTTT
TRBJ2-7,-,TRBV29-1,once,CSVTEKAFPNYEQYF,TGCAGCGTCACCGAAAAGGCTTTCCCGAACTACGAGCAGTACTTC
TRBJ1-1,-,TRBV19,-,CASSIPPSGVTEHAEAFF,TGTGCCAGTAGTATCCCACCCTCGGGGGTGACTGAACACGCTGAAGCTTTCTTT
TRBJ2-7,TRBD1,TRBV12-5,-,CASGLAERTGGPYEQYF,TGTGCTAGTGGTTTGGCAGAACGGACAGGGGGCCCCTACGAGCAGTACTTC
TRBJ2-7,TRBD2,TRBV5-4,once,CASSPSPGLAIHEQYF,TGTGCCAGCAGCCCCTCCCCGGGACTAGCAATCCACGAGCAGTACTTC
TRBJ1-2,-,TRBV4-1,-,CASSQDSRTDNGYTF,TGCGCCAGCAGCCAAGATTCCCGGACAGATAATGGCTACACCTTC
TRBJ1-4,-,TRBV7-2,-,CASSFRTENEKLFF,TGTGCCAGCAGCTTTAGGACAGAGAATGAAAAACTGTTTTTT
TRBJ2-5,TRBD2,TRBV7-9,once,CASSSGLVETQYF,TGTGCCAGCAGCTCCGGACTAGTGGAGACCCAGTACTTC
TRBJ1-4,-,TRBV18,-,CASLSGSTNEKLFF,TGTGCCAGCCTCAGCGGGTCAACTAATGAAAAACTGTTTTTT
TRBJ1-5,-,TRBV2,once,CASRKNLGGVTNQPQHF,TGTGCCAGCAGAAAAAACCTTGGGGGCGTCACCAATCAGCCCCAGCATTTT
TRBJ1-3,TRBD1,TRBV12-5,-,CASGLQGRAGNTIYF,TGTGCTAGTGGTTTACAGGGGAGAGCGGGAAACACCATATATTTT
TRBJ1-1,-,TRBV4-1,-,CASTRAKAPTTEAFF,TGCGCCAGCACCCGAGCGAAAGCCCCGACCACTGAAGCTTTCTTT
TRBJ2-7,TRBD2,TRBV28,-,CASTSGLAGGYEQYF,TGTGCCAGCACCTCCGGACTAGCGGGAGGCTACGAGCAGTACTTC